This TCR beta chain emerged from a study of T cells in Graves' hyperthyroidism and ophthalmopathy (dated by TCRdb to about 2019). Describing the broader study: Peripheral blood was collected at initial diagnosis, before any treatment. TCR V-J signatures able to tell the groups apart were searched for in a discovery cohort of 100 or so patients, of whom 43 had Graves' ophthalmopathy and about 60 had stable Graves' hyperthyroidism. Prospective prediction of ophthalmopathy was tested in an independent validation cohort consisting of 18 to 20 hyperthyroidism patients and some 16 patients who later progressed to ophthalmopathy. For training and testing, the approximately 92 patients in the discovery cohort were randomly divided in a 7:3 ratio. Thyroid tissue and blood T-cell repertoires from roughly 6 Graves' hyperthyroidism patients were also compared in the study. After blood sampling, hyperthyroidism patients were treated with methimazole at a starting dose of 30 mg daily, and ophthalmopathy patients were treated with high-dose intravenous methylprednisolone. TCR Vbeta CDR3 sequencing of approximately 140 peripheral blood samples (approximately 44 ophthalmopathy, over 70 hyperthyroidism and 17 progressor patients) is reported in the paper.

This clonotype was found many times. The specificity of this receptor is unknown. Base-call qualities are not available, and no considerably larger clone is one nucleotide away. Hyperthyroidism patients were newly diagnosed, with disease duration under 2 months, and aged 18 to 65 years. Patients with uncontrolled infections, other autoimmune diseases, pregnancy or lactation were excluded. Diagnoses were established on the basis of clinical symptoms, serum thyroxine and TRAb, thyroid ultrasound, and orbital computed tomography. Blood from progressor patients was collected at the time of first diagnosis with hyperthyroidism, before any ophthalmopathy symptoms had appeared. Ficoll-Paque density gradient centrifugation was used to isolate PBMCs from about 10 ml of fresh peripheral blood. Patients classed as progressors first received a Graves' hyperthyroidism diagnosis and then went on to develop ophthalmopathy during follow-up. Total RNA was extracted with Trizol reagent, and quality was checked on an Agilent 2100 Bioanalyzer.

Results the study describes overall, beyond this receptor: Most expanded thyroid clonotypes (frequency above 0.001) were also detected in blood, a finding suggesting that blood repertoires may reflect thyroid immune responses. In cross-validation, a model built on a 13 V-J signature told ophthalmopathy apart from stable hyperthyroidism with just under 90% sensitivity and about 81% specificity, and in testing the same model reached 80%/75%. In validation, the model predicted progression to ophthalmopathy a median of roughly 6.1 months before onset, with 70% to 71% sensitivity and 72.22% specificity. No statistical method was used to fix the sample size in advance, and group allocation was not hidden from the investigators.

Amplification of TCR beta CDR3 regions was carried out from RNA transcripts. The TCR CDR3 was subjected to a first round of RT-PCR using the HTBI primer set and the Qiagen OneStep RT-PCR kit. A second multiplex PCR round built the libraries, followed by size selection and purification. Sequencing of the libraries was done on an Illumina HiSeq2000 using paired-end 100 bp reads. The study's processing was this. SOAPnuke was used to process the raw data, with reads discarded if the reads contained adapters or uncalled bases, had a mean Phred below 15, or lacked an exact constant-primer or identifier match. COPE v1.2.5 was used to merge the high-quality paired reads, and each unique nucleotide sequence was defined as a clonotype. MiTCR v1.1 was used to align clonotypes to the IMGT TRBV, TRBD and TRBJ reference segments. Analysis was restricted to V-J combinations with a frequency above 0.0001, which covered roughly 99% of repertoires. A TCS score was defined as the ratio between F50 (clonal expansion) and ExV (chaos), using BLOSUM62-based TCRdist between CDR3 peptides within each V-J. Welch's t-statistics and random forest reduced some 510 V-J features to 10 to 15, which were used in a naive Bayes classifier (R e1071). TCRdb passed the public sequencing reads through fastp at Q25 and MiXCR, retaining productive beta sequences. Each CDR3 protein appears once, grouped with its most common genes and DNA. TCRdb's processing, not the authors', yielded these V and J calls. The sample profile shows about 360,000 distinct CDR3 sequences; less than 15% of them were found once. Jointly, the top ten make up around 20% of the sample.

CDR3 length: 15 amino acids, cysteine to phenylalanine. The retained sequence is limited to the CDR3, 45 bases, with the frame set at the first base. Trimming takes 6 bases from V and 2 bases from J, and the germline ends sit 16 bases apart. The germline V gene encodes CDR1 SGHTA and CDR2 FQGNSA. The rearranged segments are TRBV7-2 and TRBJ2-5; the D call is possibly TRBD1 or TRBD2, each sharing 5 bases. Sequenced sample: blood. This sequence was found in a man aged 25-45 years with Graves' hyperthyroidism that later progressed to Graves' ophthalmopathy. The CDR3 loop reads CASRPRDGLQETQYF. The nucleotide sequence reads as follows: TGTGCCAGCAGACCCCGGGACGGCCTACAAGAGACCCAGTACTTC.